This T cell receptor beta chain stems from a study of technical replicates of blood from several donors. The assay was immunoSEQ multiplex PCR, and TCRdb's table has in-frame clones only and misses some. The sample has around 70,000 clones; 94% are singletons. Losses at the gene ends were 4 bases for V and 6 bases for J; bases not matched to a gene: 10. Germline assignment: CDR1 SGHNT and CDR2 YYREEE (reference sequence). The CDR3 length is 16 residues. This receptor was obtained from a human donor in good health. Sequencing used T cells isolated from PBMCs. This sequence joins TRBV5-4 and TRBJ2-7, with 13 bases that match TRBD2. The CDR3 here is CASSTPTSGRIGEQYF. The CDR3 DNA reads TGTGCCAGCAGCACCCCGACTAGCGGGAGGATTGGCGAGCAGTACTTC. The entire variable domain, with the rest obtained from reference TRBV5-4 and TRBJ2-7, is as follows: ETGVTQSPTHLIKTRGQQVTLRCSSQSGHNTVSWYQQALGQGPQFIFQYYREEENGRGNFPPRFSGLQFPNYSSELNVNALELDDSALYLCASSTPTSGRIGEQYFGPGTRLTVT.